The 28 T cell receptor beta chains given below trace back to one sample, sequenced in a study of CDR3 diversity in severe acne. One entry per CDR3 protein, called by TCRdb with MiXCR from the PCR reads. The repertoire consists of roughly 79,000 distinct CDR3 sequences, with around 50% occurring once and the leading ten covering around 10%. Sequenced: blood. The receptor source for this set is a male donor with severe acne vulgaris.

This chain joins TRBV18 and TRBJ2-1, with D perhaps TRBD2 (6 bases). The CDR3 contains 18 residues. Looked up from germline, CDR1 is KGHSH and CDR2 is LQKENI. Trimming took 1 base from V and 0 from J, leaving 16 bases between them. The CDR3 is CASSPQFGGRLSYNEQFF. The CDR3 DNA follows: TGTGCCAGCTCACCACAGTTTGGGGGGAGGCTCTCCTACAATGAGCAGTTCTTC.

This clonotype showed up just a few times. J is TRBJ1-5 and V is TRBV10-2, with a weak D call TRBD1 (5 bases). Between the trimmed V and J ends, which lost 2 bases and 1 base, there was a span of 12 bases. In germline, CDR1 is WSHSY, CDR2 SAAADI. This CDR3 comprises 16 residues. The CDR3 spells CASSEDEGKSNQPQHF. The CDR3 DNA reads TGCGCCAGCAGTGAGGATGAGGGGAAAAGCAATCAGCCCCAGCATTTT.

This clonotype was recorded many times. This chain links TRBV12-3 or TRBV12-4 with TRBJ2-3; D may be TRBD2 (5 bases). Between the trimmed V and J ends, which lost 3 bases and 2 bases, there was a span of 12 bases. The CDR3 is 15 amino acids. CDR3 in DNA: TGTGCCAGCAGTTTCAGGACGGGAAACACAGATACGCAGTATTTT. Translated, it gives CASSFRTGNTDTQYF.

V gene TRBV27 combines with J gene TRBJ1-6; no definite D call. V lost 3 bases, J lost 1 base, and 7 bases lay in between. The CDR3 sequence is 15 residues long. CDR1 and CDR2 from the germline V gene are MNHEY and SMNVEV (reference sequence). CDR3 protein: CASSFKRSYNSPLHF. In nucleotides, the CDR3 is TGTGCCAGCAGTTTCAAGAGGTCCTATAATTCACCCCTCCACTTT.

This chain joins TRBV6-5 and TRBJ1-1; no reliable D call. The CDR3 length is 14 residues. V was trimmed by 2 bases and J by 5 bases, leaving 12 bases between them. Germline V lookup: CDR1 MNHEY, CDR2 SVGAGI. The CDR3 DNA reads TGTGCCAGCAGTTACAGCCGGGCTGAGACTGAAGCTTTCTTT. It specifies CASSYSRAETEAFF.

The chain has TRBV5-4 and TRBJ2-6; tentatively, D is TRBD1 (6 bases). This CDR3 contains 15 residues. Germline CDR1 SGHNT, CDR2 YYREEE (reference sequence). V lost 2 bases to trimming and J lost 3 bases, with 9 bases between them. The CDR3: CASSLTGFGANVLTF. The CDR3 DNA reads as TGTGCCAGCAGCTTAACAGGGTTTGGGGCCAACGTCCTGACTTTC.

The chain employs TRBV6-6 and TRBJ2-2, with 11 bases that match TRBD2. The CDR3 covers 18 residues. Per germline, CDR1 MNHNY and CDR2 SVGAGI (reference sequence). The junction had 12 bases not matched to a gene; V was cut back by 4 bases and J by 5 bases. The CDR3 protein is CASSCPQLAGVDTGELFF. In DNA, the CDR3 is TGTGCCAGCAGTTGCCCCCAACTAGCGGGAGTGGATACCGGGGAGCTGTTTTTT.

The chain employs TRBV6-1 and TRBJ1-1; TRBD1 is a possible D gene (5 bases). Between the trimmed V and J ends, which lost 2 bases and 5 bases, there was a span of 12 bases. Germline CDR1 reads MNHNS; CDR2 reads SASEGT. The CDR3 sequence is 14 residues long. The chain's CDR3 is CASSEPGLGTEAFF. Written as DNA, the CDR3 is TGTGCCAGCAGTGAACCAGGGTTGGGTACTGAAGCTTTCTTT.

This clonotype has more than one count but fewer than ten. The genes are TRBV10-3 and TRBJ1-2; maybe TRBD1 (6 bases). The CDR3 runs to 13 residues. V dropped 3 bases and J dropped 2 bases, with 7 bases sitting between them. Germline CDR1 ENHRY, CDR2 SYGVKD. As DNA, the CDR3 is TGTGCCATCAGTGACGGGACAAACTATGGCTACACCTTC. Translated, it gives CAISDGTNYGYTF.

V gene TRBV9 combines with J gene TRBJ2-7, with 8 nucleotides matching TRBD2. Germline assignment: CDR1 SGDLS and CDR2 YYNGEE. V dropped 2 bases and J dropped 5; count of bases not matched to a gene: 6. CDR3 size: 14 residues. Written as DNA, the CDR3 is TGTGCCAGCAGCGTTAGCGGGACTTACAACGAGCAGTACTTC. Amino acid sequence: CASSVSGTYNEQYF.

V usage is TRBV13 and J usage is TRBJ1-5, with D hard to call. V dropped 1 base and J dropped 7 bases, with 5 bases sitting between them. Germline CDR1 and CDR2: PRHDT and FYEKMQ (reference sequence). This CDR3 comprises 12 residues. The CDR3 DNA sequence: TGTGCCAGCAGCTTAGTGGGACAGCCCCAGCATTTT. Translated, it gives CASSLVGQPQHF.

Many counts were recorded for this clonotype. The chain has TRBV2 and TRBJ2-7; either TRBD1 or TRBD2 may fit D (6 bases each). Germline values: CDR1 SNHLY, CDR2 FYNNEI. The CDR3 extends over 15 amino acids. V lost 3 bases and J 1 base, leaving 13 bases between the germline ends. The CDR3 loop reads CASSEGWGASYEQYF. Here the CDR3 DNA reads TGTGCCAGCAGTGAGGGTTGGGGGGCATCCTACGAGCAGTACTTC.

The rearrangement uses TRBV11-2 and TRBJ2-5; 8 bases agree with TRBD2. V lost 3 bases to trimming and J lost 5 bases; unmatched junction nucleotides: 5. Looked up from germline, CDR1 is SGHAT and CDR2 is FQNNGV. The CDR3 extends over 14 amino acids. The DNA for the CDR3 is TGTGCCAGCAGCTTTAGCGGGACGGGTGAGACCCAGTACTTC. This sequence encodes CASSFSGTGETQYF.

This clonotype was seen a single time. Written as DNA, the CDR3 is TGTGCCAGCAGCGCCTCACAGGCCCAGTTCTTC. It specifies CASSASQAQFF. The gene calls are TRBV7-9 and TRBJ2-1, with a possible D match to TRBD1 (5 bases). The CDR3 contains 11 residues. Germline V CDR1 and CDR2: SEHNR, FQNEAQ (reference sequence). The germline V and J ends were trimmed by 5 bases and 13 bases, with 12 bases remaining between them.

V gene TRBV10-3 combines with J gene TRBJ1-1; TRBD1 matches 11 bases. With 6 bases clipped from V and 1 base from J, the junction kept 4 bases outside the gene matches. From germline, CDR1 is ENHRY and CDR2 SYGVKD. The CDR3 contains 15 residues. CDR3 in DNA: TGTGCCATCAGGGGAGGACAGGGGGCGAACACTGAAGCTTTCTTT. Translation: CAIRGGQGANTEAFF.

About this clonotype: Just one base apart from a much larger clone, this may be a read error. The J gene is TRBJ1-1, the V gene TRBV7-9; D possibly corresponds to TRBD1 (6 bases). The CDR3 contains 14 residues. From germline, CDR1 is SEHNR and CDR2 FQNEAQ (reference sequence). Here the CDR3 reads CASSLGQSNTEALF. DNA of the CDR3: TGTGCCAGCAGCCTAGGACAGTCCAACACTGAAGCTCTCTTT. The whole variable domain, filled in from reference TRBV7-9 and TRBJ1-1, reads DTGVSQNPRHKITKRGQNVTFRCDPISEHNRLYWYRQTLGQGPEFLTYFQNEAQLEKSRLLSDRFSAERPKGSFSTLEIQRTEQGDSAMYLCASSLGQSNTEALFGQGTRLTVV.

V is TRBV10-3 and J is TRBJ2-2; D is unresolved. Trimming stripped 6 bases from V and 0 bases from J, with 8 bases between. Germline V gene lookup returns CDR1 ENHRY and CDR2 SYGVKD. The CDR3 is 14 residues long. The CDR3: CAIRRQANTGELFF. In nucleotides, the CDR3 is TGTGCCATCAGGCGGCAGGCGAACACCGGGGAGCTGTTTTTT.

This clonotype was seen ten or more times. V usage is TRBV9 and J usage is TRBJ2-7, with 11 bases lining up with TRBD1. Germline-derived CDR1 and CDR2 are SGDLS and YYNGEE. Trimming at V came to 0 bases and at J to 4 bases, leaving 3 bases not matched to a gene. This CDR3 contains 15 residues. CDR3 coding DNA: TGTGCCAGCAGCGTAGCGGACAGGGGGCTATACGAGCAGTACTTC. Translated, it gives CASSVADRGLYEQYF.

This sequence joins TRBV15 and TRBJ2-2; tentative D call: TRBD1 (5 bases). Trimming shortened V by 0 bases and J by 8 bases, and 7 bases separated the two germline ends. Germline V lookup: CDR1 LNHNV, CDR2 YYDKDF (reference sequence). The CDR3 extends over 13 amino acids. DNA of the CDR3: TGTGCCACCAGCAGAGACAGGGCTGGGGAGCTGTTTTTT. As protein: CATSRDRAGELFF.

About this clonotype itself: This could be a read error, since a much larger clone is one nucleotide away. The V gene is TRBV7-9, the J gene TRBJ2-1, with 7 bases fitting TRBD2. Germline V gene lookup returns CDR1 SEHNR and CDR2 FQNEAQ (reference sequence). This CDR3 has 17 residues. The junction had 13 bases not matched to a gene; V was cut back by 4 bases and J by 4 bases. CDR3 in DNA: TGTGCCAGCAGCTGGCCGAGGGCTAGCGGTACATACAATGAGCAGTTCTTC. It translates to CASSWPRASGTYNEQFF.

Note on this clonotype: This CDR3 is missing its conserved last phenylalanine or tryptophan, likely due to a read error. CDR3 sequence reads: CGTRPQRGVYEQYS. DNA for the CDR3: TGCGGTACTAGACCGCAGCGGGGGGTCTACGAGCAGTACTCC. The chain employs TRBV20-1 and TRBJ2-7, with 9 bases identical to TRBD2. Per germline, CDR1 DFQATT and CDR2 SNEGSKA (reference sequence). This CDR3 spans 14 amino acids.

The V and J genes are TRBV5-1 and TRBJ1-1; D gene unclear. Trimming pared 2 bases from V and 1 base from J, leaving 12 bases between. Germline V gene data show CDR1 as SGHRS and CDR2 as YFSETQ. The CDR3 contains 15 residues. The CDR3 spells CASSFARSGNTEAFF. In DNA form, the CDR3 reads TGCGCCAGCAGCTTTGCGAGGTCAGGGAACACTGAAGCTTTCTTT.

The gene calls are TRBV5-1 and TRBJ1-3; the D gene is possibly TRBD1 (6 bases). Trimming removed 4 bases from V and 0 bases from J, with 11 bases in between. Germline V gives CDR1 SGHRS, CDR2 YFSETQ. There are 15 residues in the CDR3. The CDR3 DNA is TGCGCCAGCAGCCCGGGGGGCAGCTCTGGAAACACCATATATTTT. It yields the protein CASSPGGSSGNTIYF.

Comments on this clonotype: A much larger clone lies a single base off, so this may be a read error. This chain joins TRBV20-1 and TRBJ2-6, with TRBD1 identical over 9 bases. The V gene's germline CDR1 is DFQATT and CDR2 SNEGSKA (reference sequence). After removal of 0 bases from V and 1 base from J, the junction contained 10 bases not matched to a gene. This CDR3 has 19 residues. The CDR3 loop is CSARDPQGQGNSGANVLTF. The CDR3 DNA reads TGCAGTGCTAGAGATCCGCAGGGACAGGGTAATTCTGGGGCCAACGTCCTGACTTTC.

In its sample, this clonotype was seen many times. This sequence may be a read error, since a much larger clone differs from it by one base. The CDR3 DNA follows: TGTGCCCGCTTTCCCGGGGGCTCTGGGGCCAACGTCCTGACTTTC. The encoded protein is CARFPGGSGANVLTF. V gene TRBV28 combines with J gene TRBJ2-6; possibly TRBD2 for D (6 bases). V lost 11 bases and J 0 bases, leaving 14 bases between the germline ends. Germline V gives CDR1 MDHEN, CDR2 SYDVKM. The CDR3 has 15 amino acids.

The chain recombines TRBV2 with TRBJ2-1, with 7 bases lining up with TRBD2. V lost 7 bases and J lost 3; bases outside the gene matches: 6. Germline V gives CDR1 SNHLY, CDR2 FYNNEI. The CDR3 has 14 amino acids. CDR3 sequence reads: CASIWLADYNEQFF. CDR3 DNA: TGTGCCAGCATTTGGCTAGCGGACTACAATGAGCAGTTCTTC.

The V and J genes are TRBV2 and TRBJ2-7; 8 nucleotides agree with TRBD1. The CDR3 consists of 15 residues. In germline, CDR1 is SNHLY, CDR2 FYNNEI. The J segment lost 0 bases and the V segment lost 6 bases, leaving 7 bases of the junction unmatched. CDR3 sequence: CASRDRQGTSYEQYF. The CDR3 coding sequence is TGTGCCAGCAGGGACAGACAGGGGACCTCCTACGAGCAGTACTTC.

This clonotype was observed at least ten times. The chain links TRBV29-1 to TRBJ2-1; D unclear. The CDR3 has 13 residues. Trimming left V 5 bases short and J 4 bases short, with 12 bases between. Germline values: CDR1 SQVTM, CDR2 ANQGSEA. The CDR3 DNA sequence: TGCAGCGTTTCATCCCAAAATTACAATGAGCAGTTCTTC. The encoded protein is CSVSSQNYNEQFF.